The T cell receptor (beta chain) described here comes from a study of blood T cell repertoires in COVID-19. The overall study: PBMCs, B-cell-depleted T cells, or T cells were the source of the cDNA or gDNA that made up the material.

Original methodology: Estimates of nucleated cell counts were drawn from the amplification of reference gene primers. Sequencing used immunoSEQ multiplex PCR; TCRdb keeps in-frame clones, though not all of them. V, J and clone size are those of that table, while D and trimming were read from the DNA. In the table there are 15,000 to 20,000 clones, around 90% of which are singletons. The ends lost 7 bases at V and 4 bases at J; junction bases unmatched: 11. The CDR3 is 16 amino acids. Germline V lookup: CDR1 LNHDA, CDR2 SQIVND (reference sequence). The clonotype was recovered from a man aged 55-75 years with active COVID-19. The genes are TRBV19 and TRBJ2-3; 10 bases agree with TRBD1. Material: peripheral blood. The CDR3 reads CASNNDRGRGSDTQYF. The CDR3 DNA is TGTGCCAGTAATAATGACAGGGGGCGGGGATCAGATACGCAGTATTTT.